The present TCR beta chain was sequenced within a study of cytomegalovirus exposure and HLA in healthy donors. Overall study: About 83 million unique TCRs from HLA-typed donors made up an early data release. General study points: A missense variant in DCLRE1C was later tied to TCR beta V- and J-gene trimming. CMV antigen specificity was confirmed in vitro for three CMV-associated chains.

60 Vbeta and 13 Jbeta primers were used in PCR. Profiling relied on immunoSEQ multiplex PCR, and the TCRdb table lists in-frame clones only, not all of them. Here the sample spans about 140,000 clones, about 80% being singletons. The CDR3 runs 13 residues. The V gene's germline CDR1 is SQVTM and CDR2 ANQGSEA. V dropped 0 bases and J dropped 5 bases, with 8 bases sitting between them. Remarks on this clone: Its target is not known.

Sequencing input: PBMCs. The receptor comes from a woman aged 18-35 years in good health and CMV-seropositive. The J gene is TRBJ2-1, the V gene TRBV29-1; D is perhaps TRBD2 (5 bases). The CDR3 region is CSVEERRNNEQFF. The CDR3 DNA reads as TGCAGCGTTGAAGAAAGGAGGAACAATGAGCAGTTCTTC.